The 26 T cell receptor beta chains below were found in one sample sequenced in a study of cytomegalovirus exposure and HLA in healthy donors. Primers: 60 Vbeta forward and 13 Jbeta reverse. TCRdb keeps only in-frame clones here, not all; method: immunoSEQ multiplex PCR. The profile shows approximately 140,000 clones, around 80% of them singletons. The sample comprised PBMCs. All receptors come from a young man in good health and CMV-seropositive.

The sample holds one count of this clone. The rearrangement uses TRBV6-4 and TRBJ2-3; no reliable D call. The CDR3 loop spans 16 amino acids. CDR1 is MRHNA, CDR2 SNTAGT, per germline. V was cut by 0 bases and J by 0 bases, with 10 bases left in between. The CDR3 nucleotides read TGTGCCAGCAGTGACTCAGAGGCATTTAGCACAGATACGCAGTATTTT. The encoded protein is CASSDSEAFSTDTQYF.

This chain joins TRBV29-1 and TRBJ2-6; perhaps TRBD1 as D (5 bases). Germline V gene data show CDR1 as SQVTM and CDR2 as ANQGSEA. The ends were cut back, 6 bases at V and 12 bases at J, with 15 bases in the middle. The length of the CDR3 is 12 residues. The CDR3 DNA is TGCAGCGTGGGATGGACAAAGGGCGTCCTGACTTTC. It translates to CSVGWTKGVLTF.

A single count supports this clone. The junction departs from the called germline gene at one end, perhaps through a read error. The chain couples TRBV7-7 to TRBJ2-5; the D gene is possibly TRBD1 (6 bases). Per the germline V gene, CDR1 is SSHAT and CDR2 is FNYEAQ (reference sequence). The CDR3 runs to 16 residues. In DNA form, the CDR3 reads TGTGCTAGCAGCTTAGGAACAGGGCTTCAGGCTGAGACCCAGTACTTC. It specifies CASSLGTGLQAETQYF.

The CDR3 DNA reads TGTGCCATCGCCGGGACAGTCAACACTGAAGCTTTCTTT. As protein: CAIAGTVNTEAFF. This chain links TRBV10-3 with TRBJ1-1, with 7 bases that match TRBD1. The ends lost 8 bases at V and 2 bases at J; junction bases unmatched: 5. The CDR3 covers 13 residues. Per germline, CDR1 ENHRY and CDR2 SYGVKD.

The rearrangement joins TRBV9 to TRBJ1-3, with D maybe TRBD1 (5 bases). The V end was cut by 4 bases, the J end by 2 bases, with 31 bases between. The CDR3 length is 21 residues. CDR1 is SGDLS, CDR2 YYNGEE, per germline. The CDR3 spells CASSLTDDSTPFRRPGNTIYF. DNA for the CDR3: TGTGCCAGCAGCCTAACTGACGACAGTACTCCTTTTAGAAGACCTGGAAACACCATATATTTT.

The V call is TRBV2, the J call TRBJ1-2, with D unclear. The V gene's germline CDR1 is SNHLY and CDR2 FYNNEI. V dropped 4 bases and J dropped 2 bases, with 8 bases sitting between them. The CDR3 is made up of 13 amino acids. CDR3 bases: TGTGCCAGCAGTGGGAGGTTGAACTATGGCTACACCTTC. It is translated as CASSGRLNYGYTF.

In DNA form, the CDR3 reads TGCGCCAGCAGCCCCACGGGGGATAGCAATCAGCCCCAGCATTTT. It encodes CASSPTGDSNQPQHF. This chain joins TRBV5-1 and TRBJ1-5, with D tentatively TRBD1 (5 bases). The ends were cut back, 4 bases at V and 0 bases at J, with 11 bases in the middle. This CDR3 is 15 amino acids long. In germline, CDR1 is SGHRS, CDR2 YFSETQ.

The J gene is TRBJ1-2, the V gene TRBV28; TRBD1 is a possible D gene (5 bases). Trimming shortened V by 5 bases and J by 2 bases, and 9 bases separated the two germline ends. CDR3 length: 13 amino acids. Germline CDR1 and CDR2: MDHEN and SYDVKM. The CDR3 sequence: CASSTRVNYGYTF. CDR3 sequence (DNA): TGTGCCAGCAGTACCAGGGTCAACTATGGCTACACCTTC.

This clone has just a few counts. The genes are TRBV6-1 and TRBJ2-7; D possibly corresponds to TRBD1 (5 bases). The germline gives CDR1 MNHNS, CDR2 SASEGT. CDR3 size: 13 residues. V gave up 6 bases and J gave up 6 bases, with 15 bases separating them. CDR3 in DNA: TGTGCCAGCAGGGAGACAGAGTTTCTCGAGCAGTACTTC. Encoded protein: CASRETEFLEQYF.

V usage is TRBV5-1 and J usage is TRBJ1-1; 7 nucleotides agree with TRBD1. V lost 4 bases to trimming and J lost 5 bases; unmatched junction nucleotides: 11. The CDR3 totals 15 residues. Germline CDR1 and CDR2: SGHRS and YFSETQ. The CDR3 DNA follows: TGCGCCAGCAGCCCGGGGGACAGCTCGTGGACTGAAGCTTTCTTT. Its protein is CASSPGDSSWTEAFF.

The rearrangement links TRBV5-6 to TRBJ1-5; a possible D gene is TRBD1 (5 bases). Trimming removed 4 bases from V and 0 bases from J, with 8 bases in between. This CDR3 region has 14 residues. CDR1 is SGHDT, CDR2 YYEEEE, per germline. The CDR3 here is CASSPGGSNQPQHF. CDR3 bases: TGTGCCAGCAGCCCCGGGGGTAGCAATCAGCCCCAGCATTTT.

The chain couples TRBV7-9 to TRBJ2-3, with TRBD1 as a possible D gene (5 bases). V was clipped by 0 bases and J by 3 bases, with 13 bases between them. The CDR3 runs 16 residues. Germline V CDR1 and CDR2: SEHNR, FQNEAQ (reference sequence). CDR3 sequence: CASSLAAGQETDTQYF. For the CDR3, the DNA is TGTGCCAGCAGCTTAGCGGCAGGGCAGGAGACAGATACGCAGTATTTT.

The chain has TRBV7-9 and TRBJ2-3; D is ambiguous. V lost 5 bases and J 4 bases, leaving 10 bases between the germline ends. The length of the CDR3 is 13 residues. Germline CDR1 reads SEHNR; CDR2 reads FQNEAQ (reference sequence). CDR3 region: CASSPPSSDTQYF. CDR3 DNA: TGTGCCAGCAGCCCACCCAGTTCAGATACGCAGTATTTT.

V is TRBV6-1 and J is TRBJ2-4; possible D gene TRBD1, 7 bases. Germline V gene lookup returns CDR1 MNHNS and CDR2 SASEGT. The CDR3 extends over 16 amino acids. Trimming stripped 2 bases from V and 0 bases from J, with 11 bases between. CDR3 residues: CASSEPGGIAKNIQYF. The DNA for the CDR3 is TGTGCCAGCAGTGAACCAGGGGGGATAGCCAAAAACATTCAGTACTTC.

The V call is TRBV28, the J call TRBJ1-5; TRBD1 matches 11 bases. CDR1 and CDR2 from the germline V gene are MDHEN and SYDVKM. The J segment lost 7 bases and the V segment lost 6 bases, leaving 5 bases of the junction unmatched. CDR3 length equals 14 residues. This chain's CDR3 is CASRPGQGGQPQHF. CDR3 sequence (DNA): TGTGCCAGCAGACCGGGACAGGGGGGCCAGCCCCAGCATTTT.

J is TRBJ1-2 and V is TRBV7-9, with 9 bases aligning to TRBD1. The CDR3 sequence is 16 residues long. In germline, CDR1 is SEHNR, CDR2 FQNEAQ (reference sequence). V lost 1 base and J lost 4; bases outside the gene matches: 7. The DNA of the CDR3 is TGTGCCAGCAGCTTAGAAGGGACAGGGAACTTCTATGGCTACACCTTC. This translates into CASSLEGTGNFYGYTF.

Comments on this clone: Additional DNA sequences in this sample encode the identical CDR3. The chain's CDR3 is CASSLETGGAYEQYF. In DNA, the CDR3 is TGCGCCAGCAGCTTGGAGACAGGGGGGGCCTACGAGCAGTACTTC. V gene TRBV5-1 combines with J gene TRBJ2-7, with 9 bases matching TRBD1. From germline, CDR1 is SGHRS and CDR2 YFSETQ. The CDR3 runs to 15 residues. V was pared by 0 bases and J by 2 bases, with 3 bases of the junction left unmatched.

The V and J genes are TRBV13 and TRBJ2-7; 9 nucleotides match TRBD1. Looked up from germline, CDR1 is PRHDT and CDR2 is FYEKMQ (reference sequence). J gave up 6 bases and V 0 bases, and 3 bases lay outside the gene matches. The CDR3 runs 14 residues. CDR3 nucleotides: TGTGCCAGCAGCTTAGGTCGGACAGGGGTCGAGCAGTACTTC. Translating gives CASSLGRTGVEQYF.

Comments on this clone: Since a much larger clone is just one base distant, this may be a read error. Additional DNA sequences in this sample encode the identical CDR3. The gene calls are TRBV4-1 and TRBJ2-2, with 8 bases matching TRBD1. The V and J ends lost 0 bases and 3 bases, in that order; junction bases with no gene match: 0. The CDR3 totals 15 residues. Looked up from germline, CDR1 is MGHRA and CDR2 is YSYEKL. The CDR3, as DNA: TGCGCCAGCAGCCAAGAACAGGGGGACACCGGGGAGCTGTTTTTT. This codes for CASSQEQGDTGELFF.

This clone was seen more than once but under ten times. The chain carries TRBV7-9 and TRBJ1-1, with D possibly TRBD1 on 5 matching bases. This CDR3 contains 13 residues. V lost 4 bases, J lost 10 bases, and 16 bases lay in between. Germline values: CDR1 SEHNR, CDR2 FQNEAQ (reference sequence). CDR3 in DNA: TGTGCCAGCAGCTCGACAGTAATTGGCGGAGCTTTCTTT. As protein: CASSSTVIGGAFF.

V and J are TRBV19 and TRBJ1-5; weak D call: TRBD1 (6 bases). Germline V gene data show CDR1 as LNHDA and CDR2 as SQIVND (reference sequence). The CDR3 runs 13 residues. The V gene lost 4 bases and the J gene lost 9 bases, with 13 bases spanning the gap. CDR3 nucleotides: TGTGCCAGTAGTAGGCAGGGGCCAAGGCCCCAGCATTTT. This gives the protein CASSRQGPRPQHF.

V is TRBV9 and J is TRBJ2-3, with 10 bases matching TRBD2. This CDR3 has 15 residues. V lost 3 bases, J lost 3 bases, and 4 bases stayed unmatched. From germline, CDR1 is SGDLS and CDR2 YYNGEE. The CDR3 nucleotides are TGTGCCAGCAGCGGAGAAGCGGGAGGGACAGATACGCAGTATTTT. Protein product: CASSGEAGGTDTQYF.

This chain connects TRBV28 to TRBJ2-1, with D maybe TRBD2 (6 bases). The ends were cut back, 7 bases at V and 4 bases at J, with 17 bases in the middle. Germline V gene data show CDR1 as MDHEN and CDR2 as SYDVKM. The CDR3 extends over 15 amino acids. CDR3 sequence (DNA): TGTGCCAGCATTGGGGGGAGTCTGTCTTACAATGAGCAGTTCTTC. It yields the protein CASIGGSLSYNEQFF.

The V call is TRBV6-5, the J call TRBJ2-2, with TRBD2 as a possible D gene (7 bases). The length of the CDR3 is 13 residues. V lost 11 bases to trimming and J lost 2 bases, with 12 bases between them. CDR1 is MNHEY, CDR2 SVGAGI, per germline. The CDR3 DNA sequence: TGTGCCGCAGGGGAGGGAAACACCGGGGAGCTGTTTTTT. Translated, it gives CAAGEGNTGELFF.

This chain connects TRBV7-8 to TRBJ1-1; 7 nucleotides align to TRBD1. From germline, CDR1 is SGHVS and CDR2 FQNEAQ. Trimming removed 4 bases from V and 8 bases from J; junction bases left unmatched: 10. The CDR3 totals 14 residues. For the CDR3, the DNA is TGTGCCAGCAGCTCAAAAGGGGGCTCTCTGGAAGCTTTCTTT. Protein sequence: CASSSKGGSLEAFF.

The chain uses TRBV27 and TRBJ1-2, with TRBD1 matching over 7 bases. The CDR3 extends over 15 amino acids. Germline-derived CDR1 and CDR2 are MNHEY and SMNVEV (reference sequence). V lost 2 bases to trimming and J lost 8 bases; unmatched junction nucleotides: 11. CDR3 bases: TGTGCCAGCAGTTTAACGACAGGGATGATGTGGGGCTACACCTTC. Residues: CASSLTTGMMWGYTF.